One sample yielded the 2 T cell receptor beta chains listed below, sequenced in a study of shared clonotypes between healthy human individuals (dated by TCRdb to about 2020). The protocol used for the library was the immunoSEQ multiplex PCR assay. As stored in TCRdb, this immuneACCESS dataset retains in-frame rearrangements with V and J assigned. A fraction of the clones does not appear; measured against another copy, unresolved V genes explain less than half of the discrepancy, and the remainder lacks a known reason. This sample has about 490,000 clones in its table, and 79% of those were observed once. In total, the top ten clones hold roughly 12% of the sample. What was sequenced was PBMCs. Receptor source: a woman aged 35 to 49 in good health. Some clones in this sample may be carry-over from other donors' samples.

This chain links TRBV4-1 with TRBJ1-1; 9 bases line up with TRBD1. V lost 1 base and J lost 5; bases outside the gene matches: 5. This CDR3 spans 15 amino acids. CDR1 and CDR2 (germline): MGHRA, YSYEKL. The CDR3 reads CASSQASGQGTEAFF. CDR3 sequence (DNA): TGCGCCAGCAGCCAAGCCTCGGGACAGGGAACTGAAGCTTTCTTT.

The rearrangement links TRBV5-1 to TRBJ2-2; 9 bases fit TRBD1. The ends lost 3 bases at V and 6 bases at J; junction bases unmatched: 6. The CDR3 runs to 15 residues. CDR1 is SGHRS and CDR2 is YFSETQ in the germline V gene. The CDR3 loop reads CASSSETGGSGELFF. The CDR3 nucleotides are TGCGCCAGCAGCTCGGAGACAGGGGGGTCCGGGGAGCTGTTTTTT. Supplemented by reference TRBV5-1 and TRBJ2-2, the full variable domain reads KAGVTQTPRYLIKTRGQQVTLSCSPISGHRSVSWYQQTPGQGLQFLFEYFSETQRNKGNFPGRFSGRQFSNSRSEMNVSTLELGDSALYLCASSSETGGSGELFFGEGSRLTVL.